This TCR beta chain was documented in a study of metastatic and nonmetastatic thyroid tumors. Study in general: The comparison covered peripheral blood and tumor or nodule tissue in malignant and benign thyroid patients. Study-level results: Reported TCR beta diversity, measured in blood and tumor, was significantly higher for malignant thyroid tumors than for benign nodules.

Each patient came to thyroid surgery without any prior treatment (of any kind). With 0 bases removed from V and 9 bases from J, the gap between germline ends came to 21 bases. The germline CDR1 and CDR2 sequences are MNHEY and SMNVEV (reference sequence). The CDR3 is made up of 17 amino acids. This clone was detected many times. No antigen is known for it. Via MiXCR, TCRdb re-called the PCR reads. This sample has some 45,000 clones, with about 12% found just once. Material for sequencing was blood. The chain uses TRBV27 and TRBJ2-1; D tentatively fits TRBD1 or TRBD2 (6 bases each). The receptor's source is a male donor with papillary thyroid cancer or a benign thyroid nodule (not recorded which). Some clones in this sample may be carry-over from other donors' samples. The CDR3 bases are TGTGCCAGCAGTTTATCTGGGGGGCCGGCTAGTCTTAGTGAGCAGTTCTTC. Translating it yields CASSLSGGPASLSEQFF.